This TCR beta chain derives from a study of cytomegalovirus exposure and HLA in healthy donors. Study-wide context: The 120 validation repertoires matched the approximately 670 first-cohort repertoires in platform, a later analysis reported. Overall study findings and caveats: A list of 164 TCR beta chains associated with cytomegalovirus was given. A later analysis found first-cohort TCR clusters tended to co-occur in the 120 validation repertoires.

Only in-frame clones appear in the TCRdb table, and some are missing; sequencing was by immunoSEQ multiplex PCR. This table has approximately 300,000 clones, around 87% appearing once. The donors were members of the validation cohort, which comprised 90 to 150 subjects and was separate from the first cohort of about 700 subjects. For this clone: Its cognate antigen is unknown.

CDR1 is SGHAT, CDR2 FQDESV, per germline (reference sequence). Trimming took 5 bases from V and 2 from J; bases not matched to a gene: 4. CDR3 length: 14 residues. The chain links TRBV11-1 to TRBJ2-3; 7 nucleotides line up with TRBD1. The sequence was obtained from a woman aged 25-40 years in good health and CMV-seropositive. Input material: PBMCs. CDR3 residues: CASSPGQPTDTQYF. The CDR3 region has the DNA TGTGCCAGCAGCCCGGGACAGCCCACAGATACGCAGTATTTT.